What follows are 25 T cell receptor beta chains derived from one specimen sequenced in a study of shared clonotypes between healthy human individuals. Using immunoSEQ multiplex PCR, the repertoire was profiled, and TCRdb retains in-frame clones only, with some absent. The sample has fewer than 700,000 clones; around 80% are singletons. Sequenced: PBMCs. These TCRs come from a woman in her 40s in good health. Some clones in this sample may be carry-over from other donors' samples.

The V and J genes are TRBV5-4 and TRBJ2-6, with 10 positions matching TRBD1. The V gene's germline CDR1 is SGHNT and CDR2 YYREEE (reference sequence). The CDR3 length is 17 residues. The V gene end was trimmed by 3 bases and the J gene end by 4 bases; junction bases not matched to a gene: 7. CDR3 sequence (DNA): TGTGCCAGCAGCTCGGGACAGGGGCTCGCGGGGGCCAACGTCCTGACTTTC. Translation gives CASSSGQGLAGANVLTF.

V and J are TRBV19 and TRBJ1-4, with no clear D. This CDR3 contains 14 residues. V lost 7 bases, J lost 1 base, and 10 bases lay in between. The germline CDR1 and CDR2 sequences are LNHDA and SQIVND (reference sequence). The CDR3 sequence is CASTAGETNEKLFF. The CDR3 nucleotides read TGTGCCAGTACCGCTGGGGAAACTAATGAAAAACTGTTTTTT.

CDR3 amino acids: CASSLLGGDTGELFF. CDR3 bases: TGTGCCAGCAGCTTATTGGGTGGGGACACCGGGGAGCTGTTTTTT. The J gene is TRBJ2-2, the V gene TRBV7-9; D uncertain. CDR1 and CDR2 from the germline V gene are SEHNR and FQNEAQ (reference sequence). The CDR3 spans 15 residues. Trimming took off 2 bases at V and 3 bases at J, with 10 bases between the two ends.

This chain uses TRBV6-5 with TRBJ2-7; 10 bases line up with TRBD2. CDR1 and CDR2 from the germline V gene are MNHEY and SVGAGI. The J segment lost 3 bases and the V segment lost 0 bases, leaving 5 bases of the junction unmatched. This CDR3 spans 16 amino acids. CDR3 protein: CASSYSVAGGFYEQYF. Here the CDR3 DNA reads TGTGCCAGCAGTTACTCTGTAGCGGGGGGATTCTACGAGCAGTACTTC.

This chain uses TRBV30 with TRBJ2-2, with 8 bases that match TRBD2. The CDR3 is made up of 15 amino acids. The V segment lost 3 bases and the J segment 3 bases; nucleotides outside the gene matches: 6. Germline V lookup: CDR1 GTSNPN, CDR2 SVGIG (reference sequence). The CDR3 protein is CAWSHGGEDTGELFF. For the CDR3, the DNA is TGTGCCTGGAGCCACGGGGGGGAGGACACCGGGGAGCTGTTTTTT.

The CDR3 DNA follows: TGTGCCTGGAGTGTACTGGCGGCCCAGTCCTACGAGCAGTACTTC. Translated: CAWSVLAAQSYEQYF. The rearrangement joins TRBV30 to TRBJ2-7; D unresolved. V was pared by 0 bases and J by 1 base, with 13 bases between. The germline CDR1 and CDR2 sequences are GTSNPN and SVGIG (reference sequence). This CDR3 is built from 15 residues. Looking up the rest from reference TRBV30 and TRBJ2-7 gives the full variable domain: SQTIHQWPATLVQPVGSPLSLECTVEGTSNPNLYWYRQAAGRGLQLLFYSVGIGQISSEVPQNLSASRPQDRQFILSSKKLLLSDSGFYLCAWSVLAAQSYEQYFGPGTRLTVT.

This clone was observed once. This sequence joins TRBV29-1 and TRBJ1-1, with D maybe TRBD1 (6 bases). CDR1 SQVTM and CDR2 ANQGSEA come from the germline V gene. The ends were cut back, 7 bases at V and 4 bases at J, with 16 bases in the middle. The CDR3 contains 13 residues. The CDR3 is CSGQGHGGTEAFF. As DNA, the CDR3 is TGCAGCGGCCAGGGACACGGGGGCACTGAAGCTTTCTTT.

The rearrangement joins TRBV5-4 to TRBJ1-4; 7 positions agree with TRBD1. In germline, CDR1 is SGHNT, CDR2 YYREEE (reference sequence). J was trimmed by 5 bases and V by 2 bases; bases with no gene match: 3. The CDR3 extends over 14 amino acids. In DNA form, the CDR3 reads TGTGCCAGCAGCTTCGGGACAGAAAATGAAAAACTGTTTTTT. Its translation is CASSFGTENEKLFF.

V and J are TRBV30 and TRBJ2-7; tentatively, D is TRBD1 (5 bases). Per the germline V gene, CDR1 is GTSNPN and CDR2 is SVGIG (reference sequence). There are 13 residues in the CDR3. Trimming took off 1 base at V and 3 bases at J, with 10 bases between the two ends. The CDR3 loop reads CAWSASGHYEQYF. The CDR3 coding sequence is TGTGCCTGGAGTGCGTCAGGACACTACGAGCAGTACTTC.

J is TRBJ1-2 and V is TRBV5-1, with D perhaps matching TRBD1 (5 bases). Looked up from germline, CDR1 is SGHRS and CDR2 is YFSETQ. The CDR3 totals 15 residues. Trimming cost V 0 bases and J 2 bases, with 11 bases left between them. CDR3 amino acids: CASSLGWRGNYGYTF. The CDR3 DNA follows: TGCGCCAGCAGCTTGGGGTGGAGGGGCAACTATGGCTACACCTTC. Looking up the rest from reference TRBV5-1 and TRBJ1-2 gives the full variable domain: KAGVTQTPRYLIKTRGQQVTLSCSPISGHRSVSWYQQTPGQGLQFLFEYFSETQRNKGNFPGRFSGRQFSNSRSEMNVSTLELGDSALYLCASSLGWRGNYGYTFGSGTRLTVV.

To note about this clone: One base separates it from a far larger clone, so it is likely a read error. Other DNA variants within this sample encode the same CDR3. This chain links TRBV29-1 with TRBJ2-2; D may be TRBD2 (6 bases). Trimming pared 2 bases from V and 4 bases from J, leaving 14 bases between. The CDR3 runs to 15 residues. Germline CDR1 is SQVTM and CDR2 is ANQGSEA. CDR3: CSVEFGRSGTGELFF. CDR3 nucleotides: TGCAGCGTTGAATTCGGGAGATCCGGCACCGGGGAGCTGTTTTTT.

The count of this clone is one. The V call is TRBV5-1, the J call TRBJ1-2; 10 bases agree with TRBD1. Germline trimming cut 5 bases from V and 1 base from J; bases unmatched to any gene: 5. The germline V gene has CDR1 SGHRS and CDR2 YFSETQ. The CDR3 runs to 15 residues. This chain's CDR3 is CASSPGTGDNYGYTF. CDR3 DNA sequence: TGCGCCAGCAGTCCTGGGACAGGGGATAACTATGGCTACACCTTC. The whole variable domain, remainder taken from reference TRBV5-1 and TRBJ1-2, is KAGVTQTPRYLIKTRGQQVTLSCSPISGHRSVSWYQQTPGQGLQFLFEYFSETQRNKGNFPGRFSGRQFSNSRSEMNVSTLELGDSALYLCASSPGTGDNYGYTFGSGTRLTVV.

As concerns this clone: Other DNA sequences in the same sample also yield this CDR3. The chain carries TRBV28 and TRBJ2-7, with D uncertain. Germline V gene lookup returns CDR1 MDHEN and CDR2 SYDVKM. With 2 bases removed from V and 0 bases from J, the gap between germline ends came to 5 bases. This CDR3 has 13 residues. CDR3 residues: CASSLGVSYEQYF. In nucleotides, the CDR3 is TGTGCCAGCAGTTTAGGGGTCTCCTACGAGCAGTACTTC.

The chain links TRBV28 to TRBJ2-1, with 8 bases matching TRBD2. V dropped 3 bases and J dropped 4; count of bases not matched to a gene: 8. The germline gives CDR1 MDHEN, CDR2 SYDVKM. The CDR3 totals 16 residues. This CDR3 is CASSFALAGAYNEQFF. CDR3 DNA: TGTGCCAGCAGTTTTGCGCTAGCGGGTGCATACAATGAGCAGTTCTTC. The full variable domain, completed using reference TRBV28 and TRBJ2-1, is DVKVTQSSRYLVKRTGEKVFLECVQDMDHENMFWYRQDPGLGLRLIYFSYDVKMKEKGDIPEGYSVSREKKERFSLILESASTNQTSMYLCASSFALAGAYNEQFFGPGTRLTVL.

This chain uses TRBV19 with TRBJ2-2; 8 bases fit TRBD2. The germline CDR1 and CDR2 sequences are LNHDA and SQIVND (reference sequence). This CDR3 has 16 residues. The V gene end was trimmed by 2 bases and the J gene end by 4 bases; junction bases not matched to a gene: 6. The CDR3: CASSIREGRGTGELFF. CDR3 coding DNA: TGTGCCAGTAGTATACGGGAGGGCCGGGGCACCGGGGAGCTGTTTTTT.

On this clone: A far larger clone lies a single base away; this is likely a read error. This CDR3 is also generated by other DNA sequences in the sample. The chain uses TRBV27 and TRBJ2-5; D uncertain. This CDR3 comprises 12 residues. V gave up 6 bases and J gave up 11 bases, with 16 bases separating them. Germline-derived CDR1 and CDR2 are MNHEY and SMNVEV (reference sequence). In DNA form, the CDR3 reads TGTGCCAGCAGGTCCCCCTCGTATGAGCAGTACTTC. It is translated as CASRSPSYEQYF.

The rearrangement links TRBV28 to TRBJ1-5; the D is unclear. The V gene lost 7 bases and the J gene lost 2 bases, with 9 bases spanning the gap. The length of the CDR3 is 13 residues. Germline V gene data show CDR1 as MDHEN and CDR2 as SYDVKM. The CDR3 here is CASTLRGNQPQHF. CDR3 nucleotide sequence: TGTGCCAGCACCTTGAGGGGCAATCAGCCCCAGCATTTT.

The rearrangement uses TRBV10-2 and TRBJ2-7, with TRBD1 matching over 12 bases. This CDR3 contains 13 residues. Per germline, CDR1 WSHSY and CDR2 SAAADI. V was pared by 7 bases and J by 6 bases, with 4 bases of the junction left unmatched. CDR3 loop: CASTGQGASEQYF. CDR3 DNA: TGCGCCAGCACGGGACAGGGGGCCTCCGAGCAGTACTTC.

The chain recombines TRBV27 with TRBJ2-1, with D perhaps matching TRBD1 or TRBD2 (5 bases each). Germline assignment: CDR1 MNHEY and CDR2 SMNVEV (reference sequence). The CDR3 is 18 amino acids. V was trimmed by 2 bases and J by 0 bases, leaving 17 bases between them. CDR3 coding DNA: TGTGCCAGCAGTTTAGGATCCGGGGCGGGCATCTCCTACAATGAGCAGTTCTTC. Translating it yields CASSLGSGAGISYNEQFF.

The chain employs TRBV7-2 and TRBJ2-5; 15 bases match TRBD2. The CDR3 extends over 18 amino acids. CDR1 SGHTA and CDR2 FQGNSA come from the germline V gene. The V gene end was trimmed by 5 bases and the J gene end by 4 bases; junction bases not matched to a gene: 11. The CDR3 nucleotides are TGTGCCAGCAGCCCTTACGGACTAGCGGGAGGGGTGGGAGAGACCCAGTACTTC. Translating gives CASSPYGLAGGVGETQYF. Combining the CDR3 with reference TRBV7-2 and TRBJ2-5 gives the whole variable domain GAGVSQSPSNKVTEKGKDVELRCDPISGHTALYWYRQSLGQGLEFLIYFQGNSAPDKSGLPSDRFSAERTGGSVSTLTIQRTQQEDSAVYLCASSPYGLAGGVGETQYFGPGTRLLVL.

The chain recombines TRBV10-1 with TRBJ2-7; D is ambiguous. From germline, CDR1 is WNHNN and CDR2 SYGVQD (reference sequence). Between the trimmed V and J ends, which lost 4 bases and 6 bases, there was a span of 19 bases. The CDR3 covers 15 residues. The CDR3 bases are TGCGCCAGCAGTGGGAAGTTGCGTCTACAAAGCGAGCAGTACTTC. This encodes CASSGKLRLQSEQYF.

About this clone: This probably arose from a read error, given a far larger clone one base away. J is TRBJ2-5 and V is TRBV11-2; 8 positions agree with TRBD2. The J call may be wrong; the DNA end is better matched by TRBJ2-7. Germline lookup yields CDR1 SGHAT and CDR2 FQNNGV. CDR3 size: 15 residues. In DNA form, the CDR3 reads TGTGCCAGCAGCTTAGCCGTAGCGGGGACCTACGAGCAGTACTTC. Protein: CASSLAVAGTYEQYF.

The chain is built from TRBV30 and TRBJ2-5, with D uncertain. The CDR3 extends over 14 amino acids. CDR1 is GTSNPN and CDR2 is SVGIG in the germline V gene (reference sequence). V was cut by 0 bases and J by 5 bases, with 13 bases left in between. CDR3 loop: CAWSVSGIRETQYF. The DNA for the CDR3 is TGTGCCTGGAGTGTAAGTGGGATTCGTGAGACCCAGTACTTC. Looking up the rest from reference TRBV30 and TRBJ2-5 gives the full variable domain: SQTIHQWPATLVQPVGSPLSLECTVEGTSNPNLYWYRQAAGRGLQLLFYSVGIGQISSEVPQNLSASRPQDRQFILSSKKLLLSDSGFYLCAWSVSGIRETQYFGPGTRLLVL.

The rearrangement uses TRBV6-5 and TRBJ1-1; D call uncertain. Germline loops: CDR1 MNHEY, CDR2 SVGAGI. The CDR3 is 14 residues long. Deletions cut 6 bases from V and 1 base from J, with 12 bases between. The CDR3 region has the DNA TGTGCCAGCAGACCTCGACGGGGGAACACTGAAGCTTTCTTT. Translation gives CASRPRRGNTEAFF.

The rearrangement links TRBV10-3 to TRBJ1-3, with no clear D. Trimming took off 2 bases at V and 2 bases at J, with 16 bases between the two ends. The germline gives CDR1 ENHRY, CDR2 SYGVKD. The CDR3 consists of 17 residues. The CDR3 is CAISEGPLRATGNTIYF. CDR3 bases: TGTGCCATCAGTGAGGGACCTTTGAGGGCAACTGGAAACACCATATATTTT.